Included here is one T cell receptor beta chain sequence, with context. Its antigen is still unknown. Losses at the gene ends were 5 bases for V and 5 bases for J; bases not matched to a gene: 8. In germline, CDR1 is SNHLY, CDR2 FYNNEI. The CDR3 contains 15 residues. The data were obtained in a study of cytomegalovirus exposure and HLA in healthy donors. Study-level findings and limits: Both high specificity and high sensitivity reportedly marked the classifier's diagnosis of cytomegalovirus status.

Amplification used 60 Vbeta primers and 13 Jbeta primers. Generated by immunoSEQ multiplex PCR, the TCRdb table keeps only in-frame clones and is missing some. This table holds about 90,000 clones, more than 60% found once. Sequencing was carried out using PBMCs. The origin of this receptor is a man aged 25 to 40 in good health and CMV-seronegative. The rearrangement links TRBV2 to TRBJ1-4; the match to TRBD1 covers 7 bases. In DNA, the CDR3 is TGTGCCAGCAGTAAAACAGGGGCCCCGAATGAAAAACTGTTTTTT. Encoded protein: CASSKTGAPNEKLFF.